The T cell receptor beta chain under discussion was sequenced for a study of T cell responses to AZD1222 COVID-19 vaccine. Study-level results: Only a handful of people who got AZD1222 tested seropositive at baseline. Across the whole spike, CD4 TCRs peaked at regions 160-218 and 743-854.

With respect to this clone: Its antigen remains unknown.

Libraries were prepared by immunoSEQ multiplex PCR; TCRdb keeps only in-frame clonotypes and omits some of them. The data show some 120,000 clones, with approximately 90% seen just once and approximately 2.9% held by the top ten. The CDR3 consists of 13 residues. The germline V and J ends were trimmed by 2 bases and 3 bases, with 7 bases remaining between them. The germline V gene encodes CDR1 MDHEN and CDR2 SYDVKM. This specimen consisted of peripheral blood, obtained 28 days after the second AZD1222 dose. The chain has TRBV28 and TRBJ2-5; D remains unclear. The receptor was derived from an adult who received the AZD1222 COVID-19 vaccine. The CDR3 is CASSLVGKETQYF. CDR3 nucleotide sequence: TGTGCCAGCAGTTTAGTTGGTAAAGAGACCCAGTACTTC.